This T cell receptor beta chain appears in the sequencing data of a study of blood T cell repertoires in COVID-19. The wider study: Specimens from acute and convalescent COVID-19 originated in the United States, Italy and Spain. In each case, the material was cDNA or gDNA derived from T cells, B-cell-depleted T cells, or PBMCs.

With 0 bases removed from V and 0 bases from J, the gap between germline ends came to 13 bases. CDR3 length equals 17 residues. The germline gives CDR1 MNHEY, CDR2 SMNVEV (reference sequence). Patients of the Seattle cohort, enrolled during active infection, were followed longitudinally. Source study methods: Cell counts per sample came from amplifying reference gene primers. TCRdb's table, derived via immunoSEQ multiplex PCR, lists solely in-frame clones and lacks some. V and J calls and clone size follow that table, whereas D and trimming were derived from the DNA. Among over 150,000 clones listed, 70% to 90% were seen once.

Sequenced input: peripheral blood. This chain uses TRBV27 with TRBJ2-3; D remains ambiguous. The receptor was derived from a man aged 55-75 years with COVID-19, enrolled during active disease. The CDR3 bases are TGTGCCAGCAGTTTATCGGGTTGGGCTCCCAGCACAGATACGCAGTATTTT. Translating it yields CASSLSGWAPSTDTQYF.